This T cell receptor (beta chain) was sequenced during a study of T cell changes during pregnancy in multiple sclerosis. This CDR3 has 15 residues. From germline, CDR1 is SGDLS and CDR2 YYNGEE. The germline V and J ends were trimmed by 0 bases and 6 bases, with 13 bases remaining between them. Sequenced by immunoSEQ multiplex PCR; TCRdb stores in-frame clones only, minus some. The table records some 58,000 clones, around 96% of them present only once. The starting material was CD8+ T cells from peripheral blood mononuclear cells, obtained after pregnancy. This TCR was sampled from a female donor with multiple sclerosis, enrolled in a pregnancy study. The chain carries TRBV9 and TRBJ2-1; D may be TRBD2 (6 bases). The CDR3 region is CASSVEGLPGNEQFF. The DNA for the CDR3 is TGTGCCAGCAGCGTAGAGGGACTTCCCGGCAATGAGCAGTTCTTC.